The sequence of this T cell receptor beta chain was determined in a study of OX40 agonist ivuxolimab in advanced cancers. TCRdb keeps only in-frame clones here, not all; method: immunoSEQ multiplex PCR. The sample has approximately 80,000 clones, around 90% seen once. Findings of the study overall: Blood T cells, both CD4+ and CD8+, expanded clonally by week 6 at 0.1 to 3.0 mg/kg.

About this clone: The antigen remains unidentified.

From germline, CDR1 is SGDLS and CDR2 YYNGEE. With 3 bases removed from V and 6 bases from J, the gap between germline ends came to 13 bases. The CDR3 has 13 amino acids. This material consisted of CD4+ or CD8+ T cells sorted from blood, taken in a trial of the OX40 agonist ivuxolimab. The rearrangement joins TRBV9 to TRBJ2-7; D is unclear. The clonotype comes from an adult with an advanced solid tumor such as melanoma, head and neck, liver or kidney cancer. DNA for the CDR3: TGTGCCAGCAGCGAACAGAGTTGGTCCGAGCAGTACTTC. It yields the protein CASSEQSWSEQYF. Complete variable domain (other parts from reference TRBV9 and TRBJ2-7): DSGVTQTPKHLITATGQRVTLRCSPRSGDLSVYWYQQSLDQGLQFLIQYYNGEERAKGNILERFSAQQFPDLHSELNLSSLELGDSALYFCASSEQSWSEQYFGPGTRLTVT.